This entry lists 25 T cell receptor beta chains sequenced from one sample in a study of shared clonotypes between healthy human individuals. The naive CD8 population came from CD45RO-negative cells selected for CCR7, without terminally differentiated effector memory CD45RA+ cells. Data came from immunoSEQ multiplex PCR; TCRdb stores just in-frame clones and leaves some out. The table includes about 590,000 clones, 95% to 96% detected once. The specimen was naive CD8+ T cells sorted from blood. The source is a woman aged 25 to 45 in good health.

The chain links TRBV25-1 to TRBJ1-5, with 7 bases aligning to TRBD1. Per the germline V gene, CDR1 is MGHDK and CDR2 is SYGVNS. The ends lost 5 bases at V and 4 bases at J; junction bases unmatched: 5. The CDR3 is 14 residues long. In DNA, the CDR3 is TGTGCCAGCAGTCTGACAGGGTTGAATCAGCCCCAGCATTTT. Translation: CASSLTGLNQPQHF. Full variable domain (missing parts from reference TRBV25-1 and TRBJ1-5): EADIYQTPRYLVIGTGKKITLECSQTMGHDKMYWYQQDPGMELHLIHYSYGVNSTEKGDLSSESTVSRIRTEHFPLTLESARPSHTSQYLCASSLTGLNQPQHFGDGTRLSIL.

This chain connects TRBV11-1 to TRBJ2-7; no reliable D call. Between the trimmed V and J ends, which lost 1 base and 3 bases, there was a span of 7 bases. The CDR3 runs 13 residues. Germline lookup yields CDR1 SGHAT and CDR2 FQDESV (reference sequence). CDR3 coding DNA: TGTGCCAGCAGCTTAGAATGGGGCTACGAGCAGTACTTC. Translated, it gives CASSLEWGYEQYF.

CDR3 sequence (DNA): TGTGCCAGCAGTTTCCGTTTTTACGAGCAGTACTTC. Protein: CASSFRFYEQYF. The V and J genes are TRBV28 and TRBJ2-7; D ambiguous. V was pared by 3 bases and J by 4 bases, with 7 bases between. CDR1 MDHEN and CDR2 SYDVKM come from the germline V gene. The length of the CDR3 is 12 residues.

This clone showed up just once. The chain joins TRBV18 to TRBJ1-5; D is unresolved. V was trimmed by 6 bases and J by 3 bases, leaving 15 bases between them. Germline V gene sequence: CDR1 KGHSH, CDR2 LQKENI. The CDR3 consists of 15 residues. CDR3 DNA: TGTGCCAGCTCCTCGGGCTCTAGGGACAATCAGCCCCAGCATTTT. Protein product: CASSSGSRDNQPQHF.

The rearrangement joins TRBV27 to TRBJ1-5, with 7 positions matching TRBD1. The CDR3 spans 14 residues. Germline assignment: CDR1 MNHEY and CDR2 SMNVEV (reference sequence). V was pared by 2 bases and J by 6 bases, with 4 bases of the junction left unmatched. The CDR3 loop is CASSLEGAGQPQHF. The CDR3 DNA follows: TGTGCCAGCAGTTTAGAGGGGGCCGGTCAGCCCCAGCATTTT.

The V gene is TRBV7-2, the J gene TRBJ1-3; possibly TRBD1 for D (5 bases). Germline CDR1 reads SGHTA; CDR2 reads FQGNSA. CDR3 length equals 15 residues. V shed 4 bases and J shed 4 bases, with 14 bases lying between them. The CDR3 sequence: CASSSGFLSGNTIYF. The DNA of the CDR3 is TGTGCCAGCAGCTCAGGGTTTTTATCCGGAAACACCATATATTTT.

The chain is built from TRBV7-9 and TRBJ2-2, with TRBD2 matching 12 bases. CDR1 is SEHNR, CDR2 FQNEAQ, per germline (reference sequence). Unmatched junction bases numbered 5, after V lost 5 bases and J lost 4 bases. The CDR3 spans 16 residues. CDR3 coding DNA: TGTGCCAGCAGCGTGGGACTAGCGGGTCTCACCGGGGAGCTGTTTTTT. It codes for CASSVGLAGLTGELFF.

The CDR3 sequence is CASSVTSGGVGNTIYF. The CDR3 DNA is TGTGCCAGCAGCGTCACCAGTGGGGGGGTCGGAAACACCATATATTTT. This chain uses TRBV9 with TRBJ1-3, with D perhaps TRBD1 (5 bases). Looked up from germline, CDR1 is SGDLS and CDR2 is YYNGEE. V lost 2 bases and J lost 4, with 16 bases in between. This CDR3 comprises 16 residues.

The chain employs TRBV28 and TRBJ1-4; the D gene is possibly TRBD1 (6 bases). The germline gives CDR1 MDHEN, CDR2 SYDVKM. The V and J ends lost 1 base and 6 bases respectively, with 12 bases between them. The CDR3 totals 15 residues. CDR3 sequence (DNA): TGTGCCAGCAGTTTATTTGAGGGGGTGGATGAAAAACTGTTTTTT. Amino acids: CASSLFEGVDEKLFF.

The gene calls are TRBV7-2 and TRBJ2-1, with a weak D call TRBD2 (5 bases). Germline V gene lookup returns CDR1 SGHTA and CDR2 FQGNSA. The CDR3 consists of 17 residues. V gave up 6 bases and J gave up 3 bases, with 21 bases separating them. The CDR3 DNA reads TGTGCCAGCAGTCCCTTAGCGAGGAACGCCTTCTACAATGAGCAGTTCTTC. It yields the protein CASSPLARNAFYNEQFF.

The rearrangement joins TRBV4-2 to TRBJ2-7; 7 bases agree with TRBD1. The germline gives CDR1 LGHNA, CDR2 YNFKEQ. This CDR3 is 18 amino acids long. V dropped 4 bases and J dropped 3; count of bases not matched to a gene: 18. The CDR3 loop is CASSRFPSRDREIYEQYF. The CDR3 region has the DNA TGTGCCAGCAGCCGATTTCCTAGCCGGGACAGAGAAATCTACGAGCAGTACTTC.

The rearrangement uses TRBV6-1 and TRBJ1-1, with 8 nucleotides matching TRBD1. With V trimmed by 4 bases and J by 4 bases, 8 bases remained unmatched. The CDR3 sequence is 15 residues long. Germline V gives CDR1 MNHNS, CDR2 SASEGT. Here the CDR3 reads CASSVDRGGFTEAFF. The DNA of the CDR3 is TGTGCCAGCAGTGTAGACAGGGGAGGTTTCACTGAAGCTTTCTTT.

This sequence joins TRBV27 and TRBJ2-3, with 12 bases fitting TRBD2. The junction had 9 bases not matched to a gene; V was cut back by 7 bases and J by 4 bases. Germline CDR1 is MNHEY and CDR2 is SMNVEV (reference sequence). CDR3 length: 16 amino acids. The CDR3: CASTQTSGRISDTQYF. The CDR3 nucleotides read TGTGCCAGCACCCAGACTAGCGGGAGAATCTCAGATACGCAGTATTTT.

CDR3 coding DNA: TGTGCCAGCATTGGGACTAGCGGGAGTAAAGACAATGAGCAGTTCTTC. Protein: CASIGTSGSKDNEQFF. The V and J genes are TRBV27 and TRBJ2-1, with 14 nucleotides matching TRBD2. The V gene's germline CDR1 is MNHEY and CDR2 SMNVEV (reference sequence). The CDR3 is made up of 16 amino acids. V was pared by 7 bases and J by 5 bases, with 7 bases of the junction left unmatched.

The chain has TRBV7-9 and TRBJ2-1; TRBD1 agrees at 9 bases. CDR1 SEHNR and CDR2 FQNEAQ come from the germline V gene (reference sequence). The CDR3 is made up of 16 amino acids. The trim removed 0 bases at V and 6 bases at J, leaving 6 bases unmatched. The DNA of the CDR3 is TGTGCCAGCAGCTTAGCCTGGGACAGGGTGGCCAATGAGCAGTTCTTC. This encodes CASSLAWDRVANEQFF.

The chain has TRBV28 and TRBJ1-4; D unresolved. Trimming removed 6 bases from V and 7 bases from J, with 24 bases in between. CDR3 size: 17 residues. Germline loops: CDR1 MDHEN, CDR2 SYDVKM. The CDR3 reads CASSPRQREGTGEKLFF. The DNA for the CDR3 is TGTGCCAGCAGCCCGCGTCAGAGGGAGGGCACGGGTGAAAAACTGTTTTTT.

This chain joins TRBV4-1 and TRBJ2-4, with 12 bases identical to TRBD2. The CDR3 sequence is 21 residues long. Germline V CDR1 and CDR2: MGHRA, YSYEKL. V trimming: 3 bases; J trimming: 0 bases; junction bases outside the gene matches: 15. The CDR3 spells CASSHYPSLAGGQRAKNIQYF. The CDR3 coding sequence is TGCGCCAGCAGCCATTACCCTTCACTAGCGGGAGGCCAACGAGCCAAAAACATTCAGTACTTC.

The chain has TRBV7-2 and TRBJ1-2; 11 nucleotides line up with TRBD1. V lost 5 bases, J lost 5 bases, and 4 bases stayed unmatched. CDR1 SGHTA and CDR2 FQGNSA come from the germline V gene. The CDR3 has 14 residues. CDR3 loop: CASSPGTGGYGYTF. CDR3 sequence (DNA): TGTGCCAGCAGCCCCGGGACAGGGGGTTATGGCTACACCTTC. The whole variable domain, remainder taken from reference TRBV7-2 and TRBJ1-2, is GAGVSQSPSNKVTEKGKDVELRCDPISGHTALYWYRQSLGQGLEFLIYFQGNSAPDKSGLPSDRFSAERTGGSVSTLTIQRTQQEDSAVYLCASSPGTGGYGYTFGSGTRLTVV.

The chain employs TRBV4-1 and TRBJ2-7, with 8 bases lining up with TRBD1. V gave up 4 bases and J gave up 7 bases; unmatched junction bases: 9. The germline V gene encodes CDR1 MGHRA and CDR2 YSYEKL. The CDR3 extends over 14 amino acids. CDR3 bases: TGCGCCAGCAGCCGAGAGACAGGGGCTAAAGAGCAGTACTTC. This sequence encodes CASSRETGAKEQYF.

The chain uses TRBV9 and TRBJ2-2, with TRBD1 matching over 11 bases. The CDR3 length is 17 residues. Germline V CDR1 and CDR2: SGDLS, YYNGEE. J was trimmed by 4 bases and V by 3 bases; bases with no gene match: 8. The CDR3 nucleotides are TGTGCCAGCAGCGAAACCCGGGACAGGGGGATCACCGGGGAGCTGTTTTTT. Translated: CASSETRDRGITGELFF.

The J gene is TRBJ2-4, the V gene TRBV28, with 9 bases matching TRBD1. The V segment lost 4 bases and the J segment 3 bases; nucleotides outside the gene matches: 13. The germline V gene has CDR1 MDHEN and CDR2 SYDVKM. This CDR3 spans 18 amino acids. CDR3 in amino acids: CASSSPWDRESDKNIQYF. The CDR3 DNA follows: TGTGCCAGCAGTTCCCCCTGGGACAGGGAGAGTGACAAAAACATTCAGTACTTC.

The chain has TRBV13 and TRBJ1-4; D ambiguous. Germline V gene sequence: CDR1 PRHDT, CDR2 FYEKMQ (reference sequence). The CDR3 sequence is 15 residues long. V was trimmed by 0 bases and J by 7 bases, leaving 12 bases between them. The CDR3 sequence is CASSLGRGSGEKLFF. The CDR3 DNA sequence: TGTGCCAGCAGCTTAGGTAGAGGGTCGGGTGAAAAACTGTTTTTT.

V gene TRBV19 combines with J gene TRBJ1-6, with a possible D match to TRBD1 (6 bases). V was cut by 8 bases and J by 9 bases, with 11 bases left in between. The CDR3 has 12 residues. Germline V lookup: CDR1 LNHDA, CDR2 SQIVND (reference sequence). The CDR3 is CASRGHGSPLHF. The CDR3 nucleotides read TGTGCCAGTCGGGGACATGGTTCACCCCTCCACTTT.

A note on this clone: A junction end diverges from the germline sequence, so it may reflect a read error. The rearrangement uses TRBV28 and TRBJ1-2; 8 nucleotides match TRBD1. The CDR3 covers 16 residues. The germline gives CDR1 MDHEN, CDR2 SYDVKM. CDR3 loop: CASSSPDRVVYYGYTF. DNA of the CDR3: TGTGCCAGCAGTTCCCCGGACAGGGTAGTATACTACGGCTACACCTTC.

J is TRBJ1-2 and V is TRBV15; D might be TRBD1 (6 bases). Germline lookup yields CDR1 LNHNV and CDR2 YYDKDF (reference sequence). CDR3 length: 15 residues. Trimming cost V 3 bases and J 7 bases, with 18 bases left between them. The CDR3 DNA reads TGTGCCACCAGCAGGGGTATACAGGGTGGAGGTGGCTACACCTTC. Its translation is CATSRGIQGGGGYTF.